Listed below are T cell receptor beta chains from one sample, sequenced in a study of CD8 T cell repertoires and HIV-1 epitope variants. No cognate antigen is known for these TCRs. The data were produced by immunoSEQ multiplex PCR, yet TCRdb's version contains in-frame clones alone and is incomplete. This table holds 2,500 to 3,000 clones, roughly two thirds found once. Sequences were obtained from cultured CD8+ T cells derived from PBMCs. The receptors come from a male donor with HIV. Both conserved end residues are part of each CDR3. Fields, in order: J gene, clone size, V gene, D gene, CDR3 DNA, CDR3 protein. The D gene is left open where the match is weak. Expanded clones are given a class, and other clones once, few, many or no size at all.

J gene: TRBJ1-2; clone size: -; V gene: TRBV14; D gene: -; CDR3 DNA: TGTGCCAGCAGCCAAGAGGATTCGAACTATGGCTACACCTTC; CDR3 protein: CASSQEDSNYGYTF
J gene: TRBJ2-7; clone size: -; V gene: TRBV28; D gene: -; CDR3 DNA: TGTGCCAGCAGTTTGGGGCCCAGCTACGAGCAGTACTTC; CDR3 protein: CASSLGPSYEQYF
J gene: TRBJ2-7; clone size: -; V gene: TRBV27; D gene: TRBD1; CDR3 DNA: TGTGCCAGCAGTCCCCAGACAGGGAGCAGCTCCTACGAGCAGTACTTC; CDR3 protein: CASSPQTGSSSYEQYF
J gene: TRBJ1-2; clone size: few; V gene: TRBV13; D gene: TRBD1; CDR3 DNA: TGTGCCAGCAGGTCCCGGGGGACAGCGCTCCATTCACCGGCCTATGGCTACACCTTC; CDR3 protein: CASRSRGTALHSPAYGYTF
J gene: TRBJ2-6; clone size: medium-sized; V gene: TRBV19; D gene: TRBD1; CDR3 DNA: TGTGCCAGTGGGACAGGGGGCTCTGGGGCCAACGTCCTGACTTTC; CDR3 protein: CASGTGGSGANVLTF
J gene: TRBJ2-7; clone size: -; V gene: TRBV6-5; D gene: -; CDR3 DNA: TGTGCCAGCAGTTACGGGGGAGGCGAGCAGTACTTC; CDR3 protein: CASSYGGGEQYF
J gene: TRBJ1-5; clone size: -; V gene: TRBV6-1; D gene: TRBD1; CDR3 DNA: TGTGCCAGCAGTGACTCGGACAGGGAGCAGCCCCAGCATTTT; CDR3 protein: CASSDSDREQPQHF
J gene: TRBJ1-4; clone size: -; V gene: TRBV6-5; D gene: -; CDR3 DNA: TGTGCCAGCACCCATCGGGGCGCGGCTAATGAAAAACTGTTTTTT; CDR3 protein: CASTHRGAANEKLFF
J gene: TRBJ2-7; clone size: -; V gene: TRBV9; D gene: -; CDR3 DNA: TGTGCCAGCAGCGTGTCAGGGGGGATGGACGAGCAGTACTTC; CDR3 protein: CASSVSGGMDEQYF
J gene: TRBJ2-1; clone size: few; V gene: TRBV13; D gene: -; CDR3 DNA: TGTGCCAGCAGCCCCCTCTCTGGGGGGCTCTACAATGAGCAGTTCTTC; CDR3 protein: CASSPLSGGLYNEQFF
J gene: TRBJ2-1; clone size: -; V gene: TRBV27; D gene: -; CDR3 DNA: TGTGCCAGCAGTTTGGGTGTCTACAATGAGCAGTTCTTC; CDR3 protein: CASSLGVYNEQFF
J gene: TRBJ2-5; clone size: -; V gene: TRBV7-2; D gene: TRBD2; CDR3 DNA: TGTGCCAGCAGCCTCGGACTAAGCGGGGGGGTTTTGACCCAGTACTTC; CDR3 protein: CASSLGLSGGVLTQYF
J gene: TRBJ1-4; clone size: -; V gene: TRBV6-1; D gene: -; CDR3 DNA: TGTGCCAGCAGCGCTACACAGGGCAGTAATGAAAAACTGTTTTTT; CDR3 protein: CASSATQGSNEKLFF
J gene: TRBJ1-4; clone size: -; V gene: TRBV6-1; D gene: -; CDR3 DNA: TGTGCCAGCACCTACAAAAGACAGAATAATGAAAAACTGTTTTTT; CDR3 protein: CASTYKRQNNEKLFF
J gene: TRBJ2-1; clone size: -; V gene: TRBV19; D gene: TRBD2; CDR3 DNA: TGTGCCAGTAGTATAGGTAGCGGGGCCTACAATGAGCAGTTCTTC; CDR3 protein: CASSIGSGAYNEQFF
J gene: TRBJ2-1; clone size: few; V gene: TRBV6-5; D gene: TRBD2; CDR3 DNA: TGTGCCAGCAACTTACTAGCGGGGGACTACAATGAGCAGTTCTTC; CDR3 protein: CASNLLAGDYNEQFF
J gene: TRBJ2-7; clone size: few; V gene: TRBV4-3; D gene: -; CDR3 DNA: TGCGCCAGCAGCCACGCACAGGGAGGCCTTCACGAGCAGTACTTC; CDR3 protein: CASSHAQGGLHEQYF
J gene: TRBJ2-7; clone size: -; V gene: TRBV19; D gene: -; CDR3 DNA: TGTGCCAGTAGTATAACCCTAGCTGCCTACGAGCAGTACTTC; CDR3 protein: CASSITLAAYEQYF
J gene: TRBJ1-5; clone size: -; V gene: TRBV6-1; D gene: -; CDR3 DNA: TGTGCCAGCAGTGCACCGGGAAGCATGAGCAATCAGCCCCAGCATTTT; CDR3 protein: CASSAPGSMSNQPQHF
J gene: TRBJ2-5; clone size: -; V gene: TRBV7-9; D gene: TRBD1; CDR3 DNA: TGTGCCAGCAGCCCCCTCCCGGGACAGGGAGAGGAGACCCAGTACTTC; CDR3 protein: CASSPLPGQGEETQYF
J gene: TRBJ1-1; clone size: once; V gene: TRBV5-5; D gene: -; CDR3 DNA: TGTGCCAGCAGCGAGCAGGTGAACACTGAAGCTTTCTTT; CDR3 protein: CASSEQVNTEAFF
J gene: TRBJ1-1; clone size: -; V gene: TRBV5-8; D gene: TRBD1; CDR3 DNA: TGTGCCAGCAGCTTGCCCGACAGGGCCTTAGGCAACACTGAAGCTTTCTTT; CDR3 protein: CASSLPDRALGNTEAFF
J gene: TRBJ1-5; clone size: -; V gene: TRBV10-2; D gene: -; CDR3 DNA: TGCGCCACAAATGAAAAAGGACCGTCGAGCAATCAGCCCCAGCATTTT; CDR3 protein: CATNEKGPSSNQPQHF
J gene: TRBJ1-1; clone size: -; V gene: TRBV5-4; D gene: -; CDR3 DNA: TGTGCCAGCAGCTTGGCCGAGGGGACTGAAGCTTTCTTT; CDR3 protein: CASSLAEGTEAFF
J gene: TRBJ2-1; clone size: once; V gene: TRBV5-1; D gene: -; CDR3 DNA: TGCGCCAGCAGCCCCCGGGACTCTTTAACCTACAATGAGCAGTTCTTC; CDR3 protein: CASSPRDSLTYNEQFF
J gene: TRBJ2-7; clone size: -; V gene: TRBV30; D gene: -; CDR3 DNA: TGTGCCTGGCAGGGTGTTTACGAGCAGTACTTC; CDR3 protein: CAWQGVYEQYF
J gene: TRBJ2-7; clone size: -; V gene: TRBV7-7; D gene: -; CDR3 DNA: TGTGCCAGCAGCCCGGACAGTTCCTACGAGCAGTACTTC; CDR3 protein: CASSPDSSYEQYF
J gene: TRBJ1-4; clone size: once; V gene: TRBV7-9; D gene: TRBD1; CDR3 DNA: TGTGCCAGCAGCTCACTCTTATCCGGGACAGGGGATGAAAAACTGTTTTTT; CDR3 protein: CASSSLLSGTGDEKLFF
J gene: TRBJ2-7; clone size: few; V gene: TRBV7-9; D gene: -; CDR3 DNA: TGTGCCAGCAGCTCCGGGCGGGACAGCTACGAGCAGTACTTC; CDR3 protein: CASSSGRDSYEQYF
J gene: TRBJ1-1; clone size: -; V gene: TRBV9; D gene: -; CDR3 DNA: TGTGCCAGCAGCGTAGTGGACAGAGCTGAAGCTTTCTTT; CDR3 protein: CASSVVDRAEAFF
J gene: TRBJ1-1; clone size: -; V gene: TRBV9; D gene: -; CDR3 DNA: TGTGCCAGCAGCCTCCCCGAAGAATGGAACACTGAAGCTTTCTTT; CDR3 protein: CASSLPEEWNTEAFF
J gene: TRBJ2-1; clone size: few; V gene: TRBV28; D gene: TRBD2; CDR3 DNA: TGTGCCAGCAGGAGCCGACTAGCGGCCCTCAATGAGCAGTTCTTC; CDR3 protein: CASRSRLAALNEQFF
J gene: TRBJ2-7; clone size: -; V gene: TRBV6-4; D gene: TRBD1; CDR3 DNA: TGTGCCAGCAGTGACCCGTGTCCTAGGGGGCGAATCACCTACGAGCAGTACTTC; CDR3 protein: CASSDPCPRGRITYEQYF
J gene: TRBJ1-2; clone size: -; V gene: TRBV27; D gene: -; CDR3 DNA: TGTGCCAGCAGCCCCGCGCTGGGTGGCTACACCTTC; CDR3 protein: CASSPALGGYTF
J gene: TRBJ1-1; clone size: -; V gene: TRBV4-2; D gene: TRBD1; CDR3 DNA: TGTGCCAGCAGCCCCGGGACAGAGCCTGAAGCTTTCTTT; CDR3 protein: CASSPGTEPEAFF
J gene: TRBJ2-2; clone size: large; V gene: TRBV4-1; D gene: -; CDR3 DNA: TGCGCCAGCAGCCAAGATGGGAACACCGGGGAGCTGTTTTTT; CDR3 protein: CASSQDGNTGELFF
J gene: TRBJ2-7; clone size: -; V gene: TRBV30; D gene: -; CDR3 DNA: TGTGCCGGGGACCTCACAGGGTCCGAGCAGTACTTC; CDR3 protein: CAGDLTGSEQYF
J gene: TRBJ1-4; clone size: -; V gene: TRBV6-6; D gene: -; CDR3 DNA: TGTGCCACCGGGCTCGGGGAAAAACTGTTTTTT; CDR3 protein: CATGLGEKLFF
J gene: TRBJ1-3; clone size: -; V gene: TRBV28; D gene: -; CDR3 DNA: TGTGCCAGCAGTGTTCTAGGCCTCTCTGGAAACACCATATATTTT; CDR3 protein: CASSVLGLSGNTIYF
J gene: TRBJ2-3; clone size: medium-sized; V gene: TRBV27; D gene: TRBD2; CDR3 DNA: TGTGCCAGCAGTTCTACATCGACTAGCGGAGACACAGATACGCAGTATTTT; CDR3 protein: CASSSTSTSGDTDTQYF
J gene: TRBJ2-7; clone size: -; V gene: TRBV5-6; D gene: TRBD1; CDR3 DNA: TGTGCCAGCAGCCCAGGGGGCTCTTATATATCCTACGAGCAGTACTTC; CDR3 protein: CASSPGGSYISYEQYF
J gene: TRBJ1-2; clone size: -; V gene: TRBV21-1; D gene: -; CDR3 DNA: TGTGCCAGCAGCAAAGCCCCGGGTGAAGTTCCGAATGGCTACACCTTC; CDR3 protein: CASSKAPGEVPNGYTF
J gene: TRBJ2-5; clone size: once; V gene: TRBV28; D gene: TRBD1; CDR3 DNA: TGTGCCAGCAGTTCGGACAGGGGGGAGGAGACCCAGTACTTC; CDR3 protein: CASSSDRGEETQYF
J gene: TRBJ2-3; clone size: -; V gene: TRBV5-1; D gene: TRBD2; CDR3 DNA: TGCGCCAGCAGCCCGACTAGCGGGACCACTCTGAGCACAGATACGCAGTATTTT; CDR3 protein: CASSPTSGTTLSTDTQYF
J gene: TRBJ2-2; clone size: -; V gene: TRBV6-4; D gene: -; CDR3 DNA: TGTGCCAGCAACTGGCCGGACACCGGGGAGCTGTTTTTT; CDR3 protein: CASNWPDTGELFF
J gene: TRBJ2-7; clone size: hyperexpanded; V gene: TRBV27; D gene: -; CDR3 DNA: TGTGCCAGCAGTTCAGATGTCTCGGCCTACGAGCAGTACTTC; CDR3 protein: CASSSDVSAYEQYF
J gene: TRBJ2-1; clone size: -; V gene: TRBV19; D gene: -; CDR3 DNA: TGTGCCAGTAGTATAGGATGGGGGGTCGCCTACAATGAGCAGTTCTTC; CDR3 protein: CASSIGWGVAYNEQFF
J gene: TRBJ2-7; clone size: -; V gene: TRBV7-9; D gene: TRBD2; CDR3 DNA: TGTGCCAGCAGCTGGCCTAGCGGGGGGGCCTACGAGCAGTACTTC; CDR3 protein: CASSWPSGGAYEQYF
J gene: TRBJ2-2; clone size: -; V gene: TRBV6-5; D gene: -; CDR3 DNA: TGTGCCAGCAGCTCGGACAGCACCGGGGAGCTGTTTTTT; CDR3 protein: CASSSDSTGELFF